A single sample gave rise to the 25 T cell receptor beta chains below, sequenced in a study of beta chain features in type 1 diabetes. The study's findings and limits: A moderate, significant TCRB CDR3 shortening appeared in type 1 diabetes across four CD4+ subsets.

Expressed TCRB transcripts were sequenced, since all the RNA that had been isolated was reverse transcribed. Data came from immunoSEQ multiplex PCR; TCRdb stores just in-frame clones and leaves some out. The sample consists of 550,000 to 850,000 clones, roughly 13% of them appearing once. No antigen is known for these receptors. The material sequenced was naive CD4+ T cells from blood. These receptors all come from a man younger than 35 with type 1 diabetes.

The V call is TRBV19, the J call TRBJ1-5, with TRBD1 matching over 8 bases. V trimming: 9 bases; J trimming: 8 bases; junction bases outside the gene matches: 9. Germline V lookup: CDR1 LNHDA, CDR2 SQIVND (reference sequence). The CDR3 loop spans 13 amino acids. The CDR3 region has the DNA TGTGCCAGCCGGGGACAGGCCGGGGAGCCCCAGCATTTT. Residues: CASRGQAGEPQHF.

This clone was detected a few times. V and J are TRBV4-1 and TRBJ2-3; 7 bases match TRBD2. Trimming at V came to 4 bases and at J to 8 bases, leaving 15 bases not matched to a gene. CDR3 size: 16 residues. CDR1 MGHRA and CDR2 YSYEKL come from the germline V gene. The CDR3 nucleotides read TGCGCCAGCAGCCCTGTCGCGGGGGACCATTTTGGTACGCAGTATTTT. As protein: CASSPVAGDHFGTQYF.

This clone appeared a few times. The chain joins TRBV21-1 to TRBJ2-7; the D segment call TRBD2 is taken from the table without a DNA check. TRBV21-1 is a pseudogene segment. The CDR3 runs to 15 residues. CDR3 amino acids: CASSGTSGALYEQYF. CDR3 DNA: TGTGCCAGCAGTGGGACTAGCGGGGCTTTGTACGAGCAGTACTTC.

In this sample, this clone turned up a few times. CDR3 DNA sequence: TGTGCCTGGAGTGTAGGACAGGGGTTGCACACTGAAGCTTTCTTT. It encodes CAWSVGQGLHTEAFF. This chain joins TRBV30 and TRBJ1-1, with 9 bases fitting TRBD1. The V gene end was trimmed by 0 bases and the J gene end by 3 bases; junction bases not matched to a gene: 5. The CDR3 has 15 residues. CDR1 GTSNPN and CDR2 SVGIG come from the germline V gene (reference sequence).

The chain carries TRBV5-1 and TRBJ2-1; 10 bases are a match to TRBD1. V was pared by 4 bases and J by 6 bases, with 7 bases of the junction left unmatched. This CDR3 has 15 amino acids. Germline V gives CDR1 SGHRS, CDR2 YFSETQ. The CDR3 spells CASSTGTGARNEQFF. CDR3 in DNA: TGCGCCAGCAGCACCGGGACAGGGGCTCGCAATGAGCAGTTCTTC.

This clone showed up just a few times. V and J are TRBV30 and TRBJ2-1; 8 bases agree with TRBD2. Germline V gene sequence: CDR1 GTSNPN, CDR2 SVGIG (reference sequence). J lost 4 bases, V lost 4 bases, and 3 bases had no gene match. CDR3 length: 13 amino acids. This CDR3 reads CAWTSGPYNEQFF. The CDR3 DNA reads as TGTGCCTGGACTAGCGGGCCTTACAATGAGCAGTTCTTC.

This clone showed up just a few times. This chain joins TRBV2 and TRBJ1-2; a possible D gene is TRBD1 (5 bases). In germline, CDR1 is SNHLY, CDR2 FYNNEI. Trimming removed 8 bases from V and 7 bases from J, with 17 bases in between. The CDR3 runs to 13 residues. The CDR3 bases are TGTGCCAGCGCTACTTTAATGGGGGGTGGCTACACCTTC. Its protein product is CASATLMGGGYTF.

This clone was picked up a small number of times. The CDR3 spells CASSPHGGGGELFF. CDR3 coding DNA: TGTGCCAGCAGTCCCCATGGAGGGGGCGGGGAGCTGTTTTTT. V usage is TRBV28 and J usage is TRBJ2-2; D could derive from TRBD1 or TRBD2 (6 bases each). Germline V gene sequence: CDR1 MDHEN, CDR2 SYDVKM. The CDR3 has 14 residues. V was cut by 5 bases and J by 7 bases, with 14 bases left in between.

The DNA of the CDR3 is TGCAGCGCCACTAGTTTGGTTATTGATACGCAGTATTTT. This codes for CSATSLVIDTQYF. This chain uses TRBV29-1 with TRBJ2-3, with D maybe TRBD2 (5 bases). From germline, CDR1 is SQVTM and CDR2 ANQGSEA. The CDR3 covers 13 residues. V was shortened by 7 bases and J by 6 bases, with 17 bases between the two germline ends.

The rearrangement joins TRBV30 to TRBJ2-7, with D unresolved. The CDR3 contains 15 residues. Germline loops: CDR1 GTSNPN, CDR2 SVGIG (reference sequence). Trimming shortened V by 0 bases and J by 0 bases, and 12 bases separated the two germline ends. The CDR3 sequence is CAWSVYRTYSYEQYF. The CDR3 DNA reads as TGTGCCTGGAGTGTCTATAGGACCTACTCCTACGAGCAGTACTTC. The complete variable domain, with remaining parts taken from reference TRBV30 and TRBJ2-7, reads SQTIHQWPATLVQPVGSPLSLECTVEGTSNPNLYWYRQAAGRGLQLLFYSVGIGQISSEVPQNLSASRPQDRQFILSSKKLLLSDSGFYLCAWSVYRTYSYEQYFGPGTRLTVT.

This clone turned up a few times. The chain joins TRBV7-2 to TRBJ1-6; D unresolved. V lost 2 bases to trimming and J lost 13 bases, with 9 bases between them. CDR1 and CDR2 (germline): SGHTA, FQGNSA. This CDR3 region has 12 residues. CDR3 amino acids: CASSLYPLPLHF. DNA of the CDR3: TGTGCCAGCAGCTTATACCCGTTGCCCCTCCACTTT.

This chain links TRBV5-1 with TRBJ1-1, with D possibly TRBD1 on 6 matching bases. Looked up from germline, CDR1 is SGHRS and CDR2 is YFSETQ. There are 15 residues in the CDR3. Trimming removed 3 bases from V and 5 bases from J, with 17 bases in between. The CDR3 DNA reads as TGCGCCAGCAGCTCTTTACAGGGAGTAGGGACTGAAGCTTTCTTT. Amino acids: CASSSLQGVGTEAFF.

This CDR3 is CASSQTGEVSPLHF. The CDR3, as DNA: TGCGCCAGCAGCCAAACAGGGGAGGTTTCACCCCTCCACTTT. The rearrangement joins TRBV4-1 to TRBJ1-6, with 7 bases lining up with TRBD1. The CDR3 spans 14 residues. The V segment lost 2 bases and the J segment 9 bases; nucleotides outside the gene matches: 4. Germline V gene sequence: CDR1 MGHRA, CDR2 YSYEKL.

V and J are TRBV7-8 and TRBJ2-7, with D perhaps matching TRBD2 (6 bases). Trimming cost V 2 bases and J 0 bases, with 14 bases left between them. CDR3 size: 16 residues. Per germline, CDR1 SGHVS and CDR2 FQNEAQ. The CDR3 is CASSLRWASVSYEQYF. For the CDR3, the DNA is TGTGCCAGCAGCTTACGGTGGGCTAGCGTCTCCTACGAGCAGTACTTC.

CDR3 loop: CAISAGLADEQFF. CDR3 nucleotide sequence: TGTGCCATCAGTGCCGGACTAGCAGATGAGCAGTTCTTC. The genes are TRBV10-3 and TRBJ2-1; TRBD2 agrees at 8 bases. CDR1 is ENHRY, CDR2 SYGVKD, per germline. The CDR3 length is 13 residues. J was trimmed by 8 bases and V by 4 bases; bases with no gene match: 4.

This clone was recorded once. J is TRBJ1-1 and V is TRBV10-2, with a weak D call TRBD1 (6 bases). CDR1 is WSHSY, CDR2 SAAADI, per germline. V lost 6 bases and J 11 bases, leaving 25 bases between the germline ends. The CDR3 runs to 15 residues. CDR3 sequence reads: CASSTIQGPFLGAFF. The CDR3 DNA reads TGCGCCAGCAGCACGATACAGGGTCCTTTCTTGGGGGCTTTCTTT.

In this sample, this clone turned up a few times. The genes are TRBV6-5 and TRBJ2-3; 7 bases align to TRBD1. The V and J ends lost 2 bases and 1 base, in that order; junction bases with no gene match: 3. The germline V gene has CDR1 MNHEY and CDR2 SVGAGI. The CDR3 sequence is 15 residues long. The CDR3 loop is CASSYTGEGTDTQYF. As DNA, the CDR3 is TGTGCCAGCAGTTACACAGGGGAAGGCACAGATACGCAGTATTTT.

This clone was detected only a few times. The chain carries TRBV28 and TRBJ2-7, with 7 nucleotides matching TRBD1. Germline-derived CDR1 and CDR2 are MDHEN and SYDVKM. V lost 6 bases, J lost 2 bases, and 10 bases stayed unmatched. The CDR3 is 15 residues long. This chain's CDR3 is CASRPRDSYTYEQYF. The CDR3 region has the DNA TGTGCCAGCAGGCCCCGGGACAGTTACACCTACGAGCAGTACTTC. The whole variable domain, remainder taken from reference TRBV28 and TRBJ2-7, is DVKVTQSSRYLVKRTGEKVFLECVQDMDHENMFWYRQDPGLGLRLIYFSYDVKMKEKGDIPEGYSVSREKKERFSLILESASTNQTSMYLCASRPRDSYTYEQYFGPGTRLTVT.

This clone was detected only a few times. V is TRBV27 and J is TRBJ1-5; no definite D call. Germline V lookup: CDR1 MNHEY, CDR2 SMNVEV (reference sequence). The ends were cut back, 6 bases at V and 2 bases at J, with 17 bases in the middle. CDR3 length: 16 amino acids. CDR3 sequence: CASSLIRGPGNQPQHF. CDR3 DNA: TGTGCCAGCAGCCTGATTCGGGGTCCGGGCAATCAGCCCCAGCATTTT.

This clone turned up a few times. J is TRBJ2-3 and V is TRBV2; 9 bases match TRBD1. The CDR3 has 15 amino acids. V gave up 8 bases and J gave up 4 bases; unmatched junction bases: 10. Germline CDR1 is SNHLY and CDR2 is FYNNEI. CDR3 region: CASGLQGARSDTQYF. CDR3 bases: TGTGCCAGCGGTTTACAGGGGGCGAGGTCAGATACGCAGTATTTT.

The rearrangement links TRBV9 to TRBJ2-1; D remains ambiguous. Per germline, CDR1 SGDLS and CDR2 YYNGEE. V was cut by 0 bases and J by 6 bases, with 13 bases left in between. This CDR3 has 15 residues. The CDR3 bases are TGTGCCAGCAGCGTAGAGGCAATCAGAAGCAATGAGCAGTTCTTC. Encoded protein: CASSVEAIRSNEQFF.

This chain joins TRBV25-1 and TRBJ2-2; perhaps D is TRBD1 or TRBD2 (6 bases each). Germline CDR1 MGHDK, CDR2 SYGVNS. Trimming left V 6 bases short and J 3 bases short, with 14 bases between. The CDR3 loop spans 15 amino acids. The chain's CDR3 is CASRPPGAYTGELFF. The CDR3 DNA follows: TGTGCCAGCAGGCCTCCGGGGGCCTACACCGGGGAGCTGTTTTTT.

V gene TRBV5-1 combines with J gene TRBJ1-1; 7 bases are shared with TRBD1. The V segment lost 5 bases and the J segment 4 bases; nucleotides outside the gene matches: 5. This CDR3 contains 13 residues. CDR1 and CDR2 (germline): SGHRS, YFSETQ. CDR3 loop: CASRVQGSTEAFF. CDR3 coding DNA: TGCGCCAGCAGGGTACAGGGGAGCACTGAAGCTTTCTTT. The variable domain in full, with the rest retrieved from reference TRBV5-1 and TRBJ1-1, is KAGVTQTPRYLIKTRGQQVTLSCSPISGHRSVSWYQQTPGQGLQFLFEYFSETQRNKGNFPGRFSGRQFSNSRSEMNVSTLELGDSALYLCASRVQGSTEAFFGQGTRLTVV.

The chain joins TRBV25-1 to TRBJ1-4; a weak D match, TRBD1 (5 bases). This CDR3 has 14 amino acids. Trimming took off 1 base at V and 5 bases at J, with 8 bases between the two ends. Germline V lookup: CDR1 MGHDK, CDR2 SYGVNS. CDR3 amino acids: CASSEWGPNEKLFF. For the CDR3, the DNA is TGTGCCAGCAGTGAATGGGGACCCAATGAAAAACTGTTTTTT.

The J gene is TRBJ1-1, the V gene TRBV7-3; perhaps TRBD1 as D (6 bases). CDR3 size: 13 residues. Germline CDR1 and CDR2: SGHTA and FQGTGA. The V and J ends lost 4 bases and 4 bases respectively, with 10 bases between them. The CDR3 DNA is TGTGCCAGCAGCTCTACAGGGCCCACTGAAGCTTTCTTT. Protein sequence: CASSSTGPTEAFF. The entire variable domain, with the rest obtained from reference TRBV7-3 and TRBJ1-1, is as follows: GAGVSQTPSNKVTEKGKYVELRCDPISGHTALYWYRQSLGQGPEFLIYFQGTGAADDSGLPNDRFFAVRPEGSVSTLKIQRTERGDSAVYLCASSSTGPTEAFFGQGTRLTVV.